The entry below describes one T cell receptor (beta chain). The data were taken from a study of blood T cell repertoires in COVID-19. Germline V gene lookup returns CDR1 SGHTA and CDR2 FQGTGA. V lost 5 bases and J lost 1, with 8 bases in between. The CDR3 has 13 amino acids. The method was immunoSEQ multiplex PCR; TCRdb's version includes in-frame clones alone and lacks a portion of them. The data show 65,000 to 80,000 clones, almost 85% seen once. The rearrangement uses TRBV7-3 and TRBJ1-1; D not resolved. The TCR comes from a man aged 50 to 59 with acute or convalescent COVID-19. The sample taken for sequencing was peripheral blood. This CDR3 is CASSPTGNTEAFF. The CDR3 region has the DNA TGTGCCAGCAGCCCCACTGGGAACACTGAAGCTTTCTTT.